The source of this T cell receptor beta chain is a study of T cell responses to AZD1222 COVID-19 vaccine (dated by TCRdb to about 2021). About the investigation overall: AZD1222 recipients given second doses at about 4 weeks or at about 12 weeks were pooled, since spike-specific TCR depth and breadth were not found to differ between the two schedules. A total of approximately 230 trial participants underwent TCR sequencing, of whom approximately 210 received two doses of AZD1222 and about 26 received two doses of the MenACWY control vaccine. Trial participants were enrolled by age into 18-55, 56-69 and 70-plus year subgroups, with roughly 150, 30 and 60 TCR-sequenced participants respectively. The research as a whole found: Vaccine-associated CD4 TCRs spanned the whole spike protein, with dominant responses in regions 160-218 and 743-854. After two AZD1222 doses, spike-specific TCR breadth and depth were significantly higher than at day 0 and than in MenACWY recipients. Nearly half of unique spike-specific TCRs reportedly recognized epitopes outside regions mutated in the B.1.351 and B.1.1.7 variants. Most participants were white British and females outnumbered males, and the authors suggested that clonal diversity may have been underestimated. Conclusions about previously exposed vaccinees are limited because only 6 or 7 AZD1222 recipients were SARS-CoV-2 seropositive at baseline. In the small 56-69-year group, the increase in depth fell short of significance, most likely because of low power. Because no day 14 peak-response samples were available, the repertoires could be characterized only after the peak T cell response.

Relative to germline, V is 1 base shorter and J is 3 bases shorter, with 8 bases between their ends. The CDR3 has 14 amino acids, counting the end cysteine and phenylalanine. Left in the record is the CDR3 DNA by itself, 42 bases read in frame from the first base. CDR1 SGHTS and CDR2 YDEGEE were looked up in the germline V gene. The CDR3 regions of human TCRbeta chains were analyzed by immunosequencing. In the authors' own workflow: Repertoire TCRs were matched against a reference library of SARS-CoV-2-specific TCRs generated with the MIRA antigen-specificity platform. Breadth was defined as the fraction of unique TCRs that were SARS-CoV-2-associated. Depth was defined as the fraction of total T cells that were SARS-CoV-2-associated. Each spike-specific TCR was assigned to its reactive spike region and to a CD4 or CD8 class using the MIRA data. Log10-transformed breadth and depth values were compared by one-way ANOVA with Sidak's multiple comparisons tests. What TCRdb holds here is the immuneACCESS table cut down to in-frame rearrangements. Part of the clones is not present; checked against another copy, under half of the missing clones reflect an unresolved V gene, and the others are unexplained. The V and J calls and the clone size are those of that table, but D and trimming were determined from the DNA. The sample includes 150,000 or so clones, with 75% to 95% observed a single time. The biggest ten clones account for roughly 1.6% of the sample.

This clone is a singleton in its sample. Its target antigen remains unknown. Base qualities were left out, and no much larger clone turns up one base away. The sample's time point label, decoded: baseline before first vaccination. The vaccinee samples were drawn from two UK trials, COV001 and COV002, one of which was a single-blind randomized controlled phase 2/3 trial testing AZD1222 (ChAdOx1 nCoV-19) in healthy adults. Trial participant PBMC samples were collected at day 0 and day 28 after the second dose for TCRbeta chain sequencing. The sample in question was peripheral blood, obtained on day 0 of AZD1222 vaccination. Here the chain combines TRBV5-8 and TRBJ1-5, with no confidently assigned D gene. This TCR was recovered from an adult in good health. Here the CDR3 is given as CASSLLWINQPQHF. The sequenced DNA: TGTGCCAGCAGCTTGTTATGGATCAATCAGCCCCAGCATTTT. The full variable domain, with segments outside the CDR3 supplied by the reference TRBV5-8 and TRBJ1-5 proteins, appears as EAGVTQSPTHLIKTRGQQATLRCSPISGHTSVYWYQQALGLGLQFLLWYDEGEERNRGNFPPRFSGRQFPNYSSELNVNALELEDSALYLCASSLLWINQPQHFGDGTRLSIL.